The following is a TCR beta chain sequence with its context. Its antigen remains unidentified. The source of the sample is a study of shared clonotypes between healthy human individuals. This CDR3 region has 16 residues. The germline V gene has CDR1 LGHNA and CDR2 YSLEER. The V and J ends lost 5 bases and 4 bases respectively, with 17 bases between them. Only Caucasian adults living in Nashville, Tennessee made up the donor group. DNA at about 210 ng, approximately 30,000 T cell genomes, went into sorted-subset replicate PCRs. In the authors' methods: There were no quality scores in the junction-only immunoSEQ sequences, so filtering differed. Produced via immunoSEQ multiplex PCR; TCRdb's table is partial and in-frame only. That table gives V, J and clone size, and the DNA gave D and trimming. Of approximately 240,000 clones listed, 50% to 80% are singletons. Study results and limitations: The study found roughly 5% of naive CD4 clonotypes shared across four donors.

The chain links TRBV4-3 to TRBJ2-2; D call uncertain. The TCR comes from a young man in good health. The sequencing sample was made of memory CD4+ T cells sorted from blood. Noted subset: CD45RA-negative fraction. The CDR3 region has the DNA TGCGCCAGCAGCTTATTGACCGGATCGGGCACCGGGGAGCTGTTTTTT. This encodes CASSLLTGSGTGELFF.